This entry features one TCR beta chain sequence. How the authors handled the data: Cell counts per sample came from amplifying reference gene primers. Sequencing used immunoSEQ multiplex PCR; TCRdb keeps in-frame clones, though not all of them. The DNA gave D and trimming, while V, J and clone size come from that table. The data hold hundreds of thousands of clones, with approximately 84% observed a single time. This entry is derived from a study of blood T cell repertoires in COVID-19. Turning to the study itself: Researchers got acute and convalescent COVID-19 samples from the United States, Italy and Spain. Sources were T cells, B-cell-depleted T cells, or PBMCs; the material itself was cDNA or gDNA.

The germline gives CDR1 KGHDR, CDR2 SFDVKD. Trimming stripped 9 bases from V and 3 bases from J, with 14 bases between. There are 14 residues in the CDR3. The receptor was isolated from a man over 45 with COVID-19, enrolled during active disease. The rearrangement links TRBV24-1 to TRBJ1-5; D gene ambiguous. Sequenced material: peripheral blood. The CDR3 DNA follows: TGTGCCACCTCATCGGGAACAGTCAATCAGCCCCAGCATTTT. This sequence encodes CATSSGTVNQPQHF.